Following are 28 T cell receptor beta chains from one sample sequenced in a study of tissue T cells after allogeneic stem cell transplantation (dated by TCRdb to 2022 to 2024). The method behind the library was the immunoSEQ multiplex PCR assay. The source is immuneACCESS, and TCRdb retained only in-frame sequences with V and J called. Part of the clones is not carried over; for the studies checked, unresolved V genes explain less than half of this, and the remainder is unexplained. Recorded for this sample are about 48,000 clones; roughly 73% of them occurred a single time. In total, the top ten clones hold approximately 0.7% of the sample. Sequences were obtained from sorted cells pooled from one or two spleens. These TCRs come from a pool of C57BL/6 mice in good health.

In the case of this clone: The gene names here belong to mouse. Sequencing ends 1 residue short of the CDR3 end; the germline J gene provides the rest. V and J are TRBV16 and TRBJ2-1; 8 bases are shared with TRBD2. From germline, CDR1 is SGHSA and CDR2 FRNQAP. The CDR3 length is 14 residues. After removal of 8 bases from V and 1 base from J, the junction contained 4 bases not matched to a gene. CDR3 DNA, as far as it was read: TGTGCAAGCCGACTGGGGCAGAACTATGCTGAGCAGTTC. It is translated as CASRLGQNYAEQF. The entire CDR3 sequence reads CASRLGQNYAEQFF. The variable domain in full, with the rest retrieved from reference TRBV16 and TRBJ2-1, is NAGVIQTPRHKVTGKGQEATLWCEPISGHSAVFWYRQTIVQGLEFLTYFRNQAPIDDSGMPKERFSAQMPNQSHSTLKIQSTQPQDSAVYLCASRLGQNYAEQFFGPGTRLTVL.

Points on this clone: Germline and genes: mouse. The read comes to an end 1 residue before the CDR3 does, leaving the germline J gene to fill in the end. The chain joins TRBV29 to TRBJ1-3; 9 nucleotides align to TRBD1. Germline CDR1 is MSHET and CDR2 is SYDVDS. The junction had 3 bases not matched to a gene; V was cut back by 0 bases and J by 0 bases. The CDR3 length is 17 residues. The sequenced part of the CDR3 DNA is TGTGCTAGCAGTTTATCCCCGGACAGGGGTTCTGGAAATACGCTCTAT. Translation: CASSLSPDRGSGNTLY. The CDR3 in its entirety is CASSLSPDRGSGNTLYF.

This clone turned up a few times. Gene names and germline refer to mouse. The CDR3 end lies 1 residue beyond the end of the read and is filled in from the germline J gene. The J gene is TRBJ2-7, the V gene TRBV3; D not resolved. This CDR3 has 12 amino acids. Per germline, CDR1 SNHLY and CDR2 FYNGKV (reference sequence). Trimming removed 2 bases from V and 7 bases from J, with 9 bases in between. CDR3 residues: CASSLPGREQYF. The sequenced CDR3 bases are TGTGCCAGCAGCTTACCGGGGAGGGAACAGTAC.

The sample holds a few counts of this clone. Here the gene names and germline are mouse. Read data end 1 residue before the CDR3 end; the end is taken from the germline J gene. The J gene is TRBJ1-4, the V gene TRBV13-1; TRBD1 might be the D (5 bases). V was pared by 5 bases and J by 0 bases, with 8 bases between. This CDR3 has 14 residues. CDR1 and CDR2 (germline): NSHNY, SYGAGN. Here the CDR3 reads CASRGQISNERLFF. CDR3 DNA (partial): TGTGCCAGCAGAGGACAAATTTCCAACGAAAGATTATTT.

As to this clone: Genes and germline come from the mouse. The CDR3 goes on 1 residue after the read ends, and that part is filled in from the germline J gene. The gene calls are TRBV26 and TRBJ2-3; no reliable D call. Germline V gene lookup returns CDR1 KGHPV and CDR2 FQNQEV (reference sequence). The V end lost 2 bases, the J end lost 1 base, and 4 bases lay between the germline ends. This CDR3 is built from 13 residues. CDR3 amino acids: CASSLPGAETLYF. The DNA read from the CDR3 is TGTGCCAGCAGTCTGCCAGGTGCAGAAACGCTGTAT.

As concerns this clone: Gene names and germline refer to mouse. Coverage ceases 1 residue before the CDR3 finishes, and the germline J gene fills in the end. Other DNA sequences within the sample encode an identical CDR3. This chain links TRBV13-3 with TRBJ1-4; 11 bases agree with TRBD1. This CDR3 is built from 14 residues. With V trimmed by 5 bases and J by 3 bases, 0 bases remained unmatched. The germline CDR1 and CDR2 sequences are NNHDY and SYVADS. CDR3 in amino acids: CASRGQGANERLFF. The covered CDR3 bases are TGTGCCAGCAGGGGACAGGGGGCCAACGAAAGATTATTT.

Only a few counts were recorded for this clone. The gene names here belong to mouse. The read ends 1 residue early relative to the CDR3; the germline J gene fills the gap. This same CDR3 is encoded by further DNA sequences in the sample. The rearrangement uses TRBV2 and TRBJ2-7; D gene ambiguous. The V and J ends lost 6 bases and 0 bases respectively, with 6 bases between them. The CDR3 has 12 amino acids. Germline CDR1 and CDR2: LGHNA and YSYQKL. CDR3 residues: CASSPSSYEQYF. The sequenced CDR3 bases are TGTGCCAGCAGTCCGAGCTCCTATGAACAGTAC.

Worth noting for this clone: Mouse names are used for the genes. With the read ending 1 residue before the CDR3 end, the germline J gene is used to fill in that end. J is TRBJ2-2 and V is TRBV19, with a weak D call TRBD1 (5 bases). This CDR3 region has 15 residues. Trimming removed 2 bases at V and 0 bases at J, with 8 bases between. Germline lookup yields CDR1 FNHDT and CDR2 SITEND (reference sequence). CDR3 DNA (partial): TGTGCCAGCAGTATTTACAGGACAAACACCGGGCAGCTCTAC. This sequence encodes CASSIYRTNTGQLY. Given in full, the CDR3 is CASSIYRTNTGQLYF.

Comments on this clone: Mouse gene names and germline throughout. The read ends 1 residue before the CDR3 terminus; that terminus is restored from the germline J gene. The rearrangement uses TRBV3 and TRBJ2-5; D possibly corresponds to TRBD2 (7 bases). Germline-derived CDR1 and CDR2 are SNHLY and FYNGKV (reference sequence). V dropped 3 bases and J dropped 5 bases, with 12 bases sitting between them. The CDR3 has 14 residues. The sequenced CDR3 bases are TGTGCCAGCAGCTTTATTAGGGGGGCAGACACCCAGTAC. It translates to CASSFIRGADTQY. The full-length CDR3 reads as CASSFIRGADTQYF.

Concerning this clone itself: The gene names here belong to mouse. The CDR3 is CAWSLDNYEQYF. The sequenced CDR3 bases are TGTGCCTGGAGTCTCGACAATTATGAACAGTAC. The chain employs TRBV31 and TRBJ2-7; D unresolved. The read terminates 1 residue before the CDR3 end, so the remaining end is supplied by the germline J gene. V dropped 0 bases and J dropped 4 bases, with 7 bases sitting between them. From germline, CDR1 is GKSSPN and CDR2 SITVG. CDR3 length equals 12 residues.

This clone was recorded a few times. The genes are named according to mouse. Coverage ceases 1 residue before the CDR3 finishes, and the germline J gene fills in the end. The chain couples TRBV31 to TRBJ2-7; 7 bases align to TRBD2. This CDR3 contains 15 residues. Germline CDR1 reads GKSSPN; CDR2 reads SITVG. V dropped 3 bases and J dropped 2; count of bases not matched to a gene: 10. The DNA read from the CDR3 is TGTGCCTGGAGCCTCCCCGGGGGGGGACCCTATGAACAGTAC. It yields the protein CAWSLPGGGPYEQY. The complete CDR3 reads CAWSLPGGGPYEQYF.

A remark on this clone: The genes are named according to mouse. The CDR3 extends 1 residue past the end of the read, so its final part is completed from the germline J gene. The chain combines TRBV3 with TRBJ2-5, with no clear D. Germline V lookup: CDR1 SNHLY, CDR2 FYNGKV (reference sequence). This CDR3 region has 11 residues. The ends were cut back, 2 bases at V and 5 bases at J, with 2 bases in the middle. The CDR3 sequence is CASSLTDTQYF. The CDR3 DNA, read in part, is TGTGCCAGCAGCTTAACAGACACCCAGTAC.

Concerning this clone itself: Genes and germline come from the mouse. The read finishes 1 residue shy of the CDR3 end, and the germline J gene is used to complete it. This sequence joins TRBV13-2 and TRBJ1-1, with 10 bases lining up with TRBD1. This CDR3 contains 14 residues. The germline V gene encodes CDR1 NNHNN and CDR2 SYGAGS (reference sequence). V gave up 3 bases and J gave up 5 bases; unmatched junction bases: 4. The CDR3 DNA, read in part, is TGTGCCAGCGGTGTCGGACAGGGGGATACAGAAGTCTTC. Residues: CASGVGQGDTEVF. The entire CDR3 protein is CASGVGQGDTEVFF.

Points on this clone: Any gene name here is a mouse gene name. The CDR3 is cut off 1 residue early in the read; its end comes from the germline J gene. Other DNA sequences in this specimen translate into the identical CDR3. The chain links TRBV12-2 to TRBJ2-2; 11 positions match TRBD2. Per the germline V gene, CDR1 is SGHLS and CDR2 is HYDKME. Unmatched junction bases numbered 0, after V lost 0 bases and J lost 4 bases. This CDR3 has 15 residues. The covered CDR3 bases are TGTGCCAGCTCTCTCGACTGGGGGGGCACCGGGCAGCTCTAC. Amino acid sequence: CASSLDWGGTGQLY. The entire CDR3 reads CASSLDWGGTGQLYF. Complete variable domain (other parts from reference TRBV12-2 and TRBJ2-2): NSGVVQSPRYIIKGKGERSILKCIPISGHLSVAWYQQTQGQELKFFIQHYDKMERDKGNLPSRFSVQQFDDYHSEMNMSALELEDSAVYFCASSLDWGGTGQLYFGEGSKLTVL.

This clone was seen more than once but under ten times. Mouse gene names and germline throughout. The read gets to within 1 residue of the CDR3 end, and the germline J gene fills in the rest. The rearrangement uses TRBV13-2 and TRBJ1-4; possible D gene TRBD1, 5 bases. Germline lookup yields CDR1 NNHNN and CDR2 SYGAGS (reference sequence). V dropped 5 bases and J dropped 0 bases, with 5 bases sitting between them. The CDR3 covers 13 residues. CDR3 in amino acids: CASGQVSNERLFF. The DNA read from the CDR3 is TGTGCCAGCGGACAGGTTTCCAACGAAAGATTATTT.

This clone came up once. These gene names are mouse names. The CDR3 end is not reached by the read, which stops 1 residue before it; the germline J gene fills it in. The V gene is TRBV13-2, the J gene TRBJ2-3, with 12 bases lining up with TRBD1. The CDR3 sequence is 16 residues long. V shed 2 bases, J shed 0 bases, and the junction held 1 base outside the gene matches. The germline gives CDR1 NNHNN, CDR2 SYGAGS (reference sequence). The covered CDR3 bases are TGTGCCAGCGGTGAGGGGACAGGGGGCAGTGCAGAAACGCTGTAT. It encodes CASGEGTGGSAETLY. The full CDR3 reads CASGEGTGGSAETLYF.

Only a few counts were recorded for this clone. Germline and genes: mouse. The read terminates 1 residue before the CDR3 end, so the remaining end is supplied by the germline J gene. This chain connects TRBV31 to TRBJ2-7, with 8 bases identical to TRBD2. The germline gives CDR1 GKSSPN, CDR2 SITVG. V dropped 0 bases and J dropped 5; count of bases not matched to a gene: 0. The CDR3 totals 12 residues. The sequenced CDR3 bases are TGTGCCTGGAGTCTGGGGGGGCATGAACAGTAC. Protein product: CAWSLGGHEQY. In full, the CDR3 is CAWSLGGHEQYF.

A word on this clone: The genes are named according to mouse. From the germline J gene comes the end of the CDR3, since the read stops 1 residue before it. The chain recombines TRBV13-1 with TRBJ1-2, with D hard to call. The CDR3 is 13 residues long. V dropped 0 bases and J dropped 3 bases, with 6 bases sitting between them. Germline CDR1 NSHNY, CDR2 SYGAGN. The CDR3 bases that were read are TGTGCCAGCAGTGATGCTGGGGACTCCGACTACACC. Its translation: CASSDAGDSDYT. From start to end, the CDR3 is CASSDAGDSDYTF.

A word on this clone: Gene labels here are mouse ones. The read ends 1 residue shy of where the CDR3 ends; the end is completed using the germline J gene. The J gene is TRBJ2-1, the V gene TRBV16; 10 nucleotides agree with TRBD2. V was pared by 4 bases and J by 3 bases, with 0 bases of the junction left unmatched. The CDR3 is 14 amino acids. CDR1 and CDR2 (germline): SGHSA, FRNQAP. The sequenced part of the CDR3 DNA is TGTGCAAGCAGCTGGGACTGGGGCTATGCTGAGCAGTTC. Protein product: CASSWDWGYAEQF. The CDR3 in its entirety is CASSWDWGYAEQFF.

This clone was found a few times. The listed genes are named as in mouse. The read gets to within 1 residue of the CDR3 end, and the germline J gene fills in the rest. The V and J genes are TRBV1 and TRBJ2-7; D is undetermined. The CDR3 sequence is 13 residues long. CDR1 NSQYPW and CDR2 LRSPGD come from the germline V gene (reference sequence). With 3 bases removed from V and 0 bases from J, the gap between germline ends came to 6 bases. The CDR3 loop is CTCSAPYSYEQYF. Partial CDR3 DNA: TGCACCTGCAGTGCCCCGTACTCCTATGAACAGTAC.

Remarks on this clone: Each gene name is a mouse one. From the germline J gene comes the end of the CDR3, since the read stops 1 residue before it. V usage is TRBV12-1 and J usage is TRBJ1-4; 11 nucleotides match TRBD1. J lost 5 bases, V lost 3 bases, and 4 bases had no gene match. The CDR3 has 15 amino acids. Germline-derived CDR1 and CDR2 are SGHSN and HYEKVE. The CDR3 here is CASSFRDRGNERLFF. Incomplete CDR3 DNA: TGTGCCAGCTCTTTCCGGGACAGGGGGAACGAAAGATTATTT.

In the case of this clone: Mouse germline and gene names are used. The sequenced fragment ends 1 residue before the CDR3 boundary, so the rest is inferred from the germline J gene. This chain uses TRBV2 with TRBJ1-5; 7 bases align to TRBD1. Germline-derived CDR1 and CDR2 are LGHNA and YSYQKL. The CDR3 length is 14 residues. The trim removed 4 bases at V and 6 bases at J, leaving 6 bases unmatched. The CDR3 here is CASSPRDSSQAPLF. The sequenced CDR3 bases are TGTGCCAGCAGCCCCCGGGACAGTTCCCAGGCTCCGCTT.

This clone was recorded only once. Mouse names are used for the genes. The read is 1 residue too short to cover the CDR3 end, so that end is filled in from the germline J gene. The chain links TRBV1 to TRBJ1-4; 9 bases align to TRBD1. In germline, CDR1 is NSQYPW, CDR2 LRSPGD (reference sequence). This CDR3 has 16 amino acids. The trim removed 3 bases at V and 3 bases at J, leaving 5 bases unmatched. CDR3 DNA (partial): TGCACCTGCAGTGCCTTCGGGACAGGGACCAACGAAAGATTATTT. As protein: CTCSAFGTGTNERLF. The CDR3 as a whole reads CTCSAFGTGTNERLFF.

As for this clone: Gene names refer to mouse genes. Read sequence stops 1 residue before the CDR3 end, and the germline J gene provides the missing end. V gene TRBV13-3 combines with J gene TRBJ1-4, with a possible D match to TRBD1 (6 bases). Trimming removed 1 base at V and 4 bases at J, with 11 bases between. Germline loops: CDR1 NNHDY, CDR2 SYVADS. This CDR3 comprises 15 residues. The sequenced CDR3 bases are TGTGCCAGCAGTGATAGGGCAGGGGACAACGAAAGATTATTT. This encodes CASSDRAGDNERLF. The whole CDR3 sequence is CASSDRAGDNERLFF.

Only one count was recorded for this clone. Each gene name is a mouse one. The observed sequence ends 1 residue before the CDR3 terminus, with the missing tail filled in from the germline J gene. The chain has TRBV2 and TRBJ1-5, with TRBD1 as a possible D gene (6 bases). Trimming removed 5 bases from V and 0 bases from J, with 11 bases in between. The CDR3 covers 15 residues. The V gene's germline CDR1 is LGHNA and CDR2 YSYQKL. The CDR3 bases that were read are TGTGCCAGCAGCTCAGGGGATTATAACAACCAGGCTCCGCTT. Protein sequence: CASSSGDYNNQAPL. The complete CDR3 sequence is CASSSGDYNNQAPLF.

On this clone itself: The genes and germline here are from mouse. The CDR3 end is not reached by the read, which stops 1 residue before it; the germline J gene fills it in. The chain joins TRBV5 to TRBJ2-4; TRBD2 matches 8 bases. Germline-derived CDR1 and CDR2 are LGHNA and YNLKQL (reference sequence). V lost 1 base and J lost 1; bases outside the gene matches: 4. The CDR3 loop spans 16 amino acids. This chain's CDR3 is CASSQVGGGGQNTLYF. The sequenced CDR3 bases are TGTGCCAGCAGCCAAGTGGGGGGGGGTGGTCAAAACACCTTGTAC.

Of note for this clone: Germline and genes here are mouse. Read coverage stops 1 residue before the CDR3 terminus; the germline J gene supplies the remainder. This rearrangement joins TRBV3 to TRBJ2-5, with unresolved D. Germline-derived CDR1 and CDR2 are SNHLY and FYNGKV (reference sequence). Trimming took 1 base from V and 6 from J, leaving 11 bases between them. This CDR3 is 14 amino acids long. The covered CDR3 bases are TGTGCCAGCAGCTTAGTGGGAAGAGGGGACACCCAGTAC. Translating gives CASSLVGRGDTQY. The CDR3 as a whole reads CASSLVGRGDTQYF. The variable domain in full, with the rest retrieved from reference TRBV3 and TRBJ2-5, is GPKVLQIPSHQIIDMGQMVTLNCDPVSNHLYFYWYKQILGQQMEFLVNFYNGKVMEKSKLFKDQFSVERPDGSYFTLKIQPTALEDSAVYFCASSLVGRGDTQYFGPGTRLLVL.

In the case of this clone: These gene names are mouse names. The read falls 1 residue short of the CDR3 end, and the missing part is taken from the germline J gene. The chain employs TRBV31 and TRBJ2-5; D assignment may be TRBD1 or TRBD2 (6 bases each). The V end was cut by 0 bases, the J end by 0 bases, with 7 bases between. CDR3 length: 14 residues. Looked up from germline, CDR1 is GKSSPN and CDR2 is SITVG. The covered CDR3 bases are TGTGCCTGGAGTCTGGGGGCGAACCAAGACACCCAGTAC. Translated: CAWSLGANQDTQY. The full CDR3 protein is CAWSLGANQDTQYF.